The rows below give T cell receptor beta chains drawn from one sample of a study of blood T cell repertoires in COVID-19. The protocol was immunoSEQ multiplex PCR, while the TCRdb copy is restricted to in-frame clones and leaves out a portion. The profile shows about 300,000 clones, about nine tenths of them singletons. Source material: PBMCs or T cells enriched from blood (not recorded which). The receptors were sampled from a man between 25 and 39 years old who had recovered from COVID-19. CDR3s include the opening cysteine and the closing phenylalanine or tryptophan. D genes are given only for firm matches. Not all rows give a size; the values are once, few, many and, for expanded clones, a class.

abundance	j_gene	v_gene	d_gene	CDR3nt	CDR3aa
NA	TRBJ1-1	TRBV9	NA	TGTGCCAGCAGCGTAGATTGGACAGCGAACACTGAAGCTTTCTTT	CASSVDWTANTEAFF
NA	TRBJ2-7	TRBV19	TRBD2	TGTGCCAGTAGTACGGCGGGAGGAAACGAGCAGTACTTC	CASSTAGGNEQYF
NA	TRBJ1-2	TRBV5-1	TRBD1	TGCGCCAGCAGCCCGGGACAGCACAACTATGGCTACACCTTC	CASSPGQHNYGYTF
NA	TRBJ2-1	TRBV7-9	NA	TGTGCCAGCAGCTTAGGGTTTGGAGGCTACAATGAGCAGTTCTTC	CASSLGFGGYNEQFF
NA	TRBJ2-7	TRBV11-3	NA	TGTGCCAGCCCCCCCAAGCAGTACTTC	CASPPKQYF
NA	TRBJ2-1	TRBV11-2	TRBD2	TGTGCCAGCAGGCAGAAACCGGGACTAGCGGGAGTATATGAGCAGTTCTTC	CASRQKPGLAGVYEQFF
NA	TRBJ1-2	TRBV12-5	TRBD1	TGTGCTAGTGCGTCAGGGGGACATAACTATGGCTACACCTTC	CASASGGHNYGYTF
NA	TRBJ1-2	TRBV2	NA	TGTGCCAGCAGTGGCCCGGGATCTCAAACCTATGGCTACACCTTC	CASSGPGSQTYGYTF
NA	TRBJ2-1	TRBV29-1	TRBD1	TGCAGCTCGGACAGGGGAGCGCATGAGCAGTTCTTC	CSSDRGAHEQFF
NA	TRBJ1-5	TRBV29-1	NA	TGCAGCGTTGGGGGGCGAGGTGGCAATCAGCCCCAGCATTTT	CSVGGRGGNQPQHF
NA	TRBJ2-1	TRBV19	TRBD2	TGTGCCAGTAGTATAACGGGACTAGCGGGGGGAAATGAGCAGTTCTTC	CASSITGLAGGNEQFF
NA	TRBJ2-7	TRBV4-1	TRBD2	TGCGCCAGCAGCCAAGTCTTGGGACTAGCGGACTCCTACGAGCAGTACTTC	CASSQVLGLADSYEQYF
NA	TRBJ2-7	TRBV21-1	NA	TGTGCCAGCAGCAAGGACTACGGCAGTTCCAAACCTTCCTACGAGCAGTACTTC	CASSKDYGSSKPSYEQYF
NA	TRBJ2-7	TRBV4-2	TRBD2	TGTGCCAGCAGCCAAGATTCGAGACTAGCGGGGACCTTACTCTCCTACGAGCAGTACTTC	CASSQDSRLAGTLLSYEQYF
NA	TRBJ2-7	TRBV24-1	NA	TGTGCCACCAGTGATGACTACAGGGTCGAGCAGTACTTC	CATSDDYRVEQYF
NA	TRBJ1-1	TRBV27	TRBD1	TGTGCCAGCAGTTTAAATCCAGGGGGAAACACTGAAGCTTTCTTT	CASSLNPGGNTEAFF
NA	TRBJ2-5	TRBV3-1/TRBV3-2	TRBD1	TGTGCCAGCAGCCAAGAGGGACAGACCCAAGAGACCCAGTACTTC	CASSQEGQTQETQYF
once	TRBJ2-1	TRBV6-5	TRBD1	TGTGCCACCGATCGGACAGGGTCCGATGAGCAGTTCTTC	CATDRTGSDEQFF
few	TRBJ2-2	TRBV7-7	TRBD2	TGTGCTAGCAGCCACCTTGGACTAGCGAATCCCGGGGAGCTGTTTTTT	CASSHLGLANPGELFF
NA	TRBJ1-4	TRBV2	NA	TGTGCCACCACGGGAGGTGAAAAACTGTTTTTT	CATTGGEKLFF
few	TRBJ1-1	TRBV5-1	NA	TGCGCCAGCAGCTCCAACGGTTTCAGGGTGGGGAACACTGAAGCTTTCTTT	CASSSNGFRVGNTEAFF
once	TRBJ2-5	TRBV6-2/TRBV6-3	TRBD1	TGTGCCAGCAGTAACCCGACAGGGGGCCGGGAGACCCAGTACTTC	CASSNPTGGRETQYF
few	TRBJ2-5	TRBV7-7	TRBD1	TGTGCTAGCGGCCAGGGGGCGGGATCGGCGGAGACCCAGTACTTC	CASGQGAGSAETQYF